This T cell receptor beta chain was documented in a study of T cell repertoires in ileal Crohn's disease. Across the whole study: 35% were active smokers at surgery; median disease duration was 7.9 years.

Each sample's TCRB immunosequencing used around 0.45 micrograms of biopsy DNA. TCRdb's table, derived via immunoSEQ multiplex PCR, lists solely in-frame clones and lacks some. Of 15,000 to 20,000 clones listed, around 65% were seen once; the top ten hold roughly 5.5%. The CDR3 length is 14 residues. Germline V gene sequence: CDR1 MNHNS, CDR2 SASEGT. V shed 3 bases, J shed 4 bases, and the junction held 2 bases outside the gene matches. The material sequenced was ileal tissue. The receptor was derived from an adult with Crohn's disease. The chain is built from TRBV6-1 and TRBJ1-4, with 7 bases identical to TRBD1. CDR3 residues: CASSEGQLNEKLFF. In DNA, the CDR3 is TGTGCCAGCAGTGAGGGACAGCTTAATGAAAAACTGTTTTTT.